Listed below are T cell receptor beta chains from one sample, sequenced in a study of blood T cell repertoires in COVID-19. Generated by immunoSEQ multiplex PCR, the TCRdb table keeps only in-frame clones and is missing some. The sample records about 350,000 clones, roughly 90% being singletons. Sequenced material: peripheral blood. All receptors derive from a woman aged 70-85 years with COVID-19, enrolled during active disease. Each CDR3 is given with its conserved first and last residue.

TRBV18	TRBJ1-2	CASSRGQGIVNGGYTF
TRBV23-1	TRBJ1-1	CASSQGPGGTEAFF
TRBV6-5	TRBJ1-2	CASSYTDTAGGYTF
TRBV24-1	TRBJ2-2	CATSDFSGELFF
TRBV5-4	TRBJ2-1	CASSLLGDSVYNEQFF
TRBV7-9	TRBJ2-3	CASRPSSGGLSTDTQYF
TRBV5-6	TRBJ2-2	CASSRTYGTGELFF
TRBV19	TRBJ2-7	CASRSAGSYEQYF
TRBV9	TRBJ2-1	CASSVGDYNEQFF
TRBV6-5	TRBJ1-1	CASSYSRTGGNTEAFF
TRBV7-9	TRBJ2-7	CASTHPGIHEQYF
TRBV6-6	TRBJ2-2	CASRLTGGRELFF
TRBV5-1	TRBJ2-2	CASSFYNGELFF
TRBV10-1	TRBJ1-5	CASSEEGDQPQHF
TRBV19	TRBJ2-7	CASSSQSPYSRKSYEQYF
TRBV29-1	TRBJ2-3	CSVEVTSTDTQYF
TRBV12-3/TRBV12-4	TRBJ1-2	CASSFFSGYGYTF
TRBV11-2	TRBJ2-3	CASSLDSGPDTQYF
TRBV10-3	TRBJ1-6	CAIRTGNEGSPLHF
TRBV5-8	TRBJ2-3	CASSSSYRGSFPTDTQYF
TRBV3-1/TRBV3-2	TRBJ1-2	CASSQNRDHGYTF
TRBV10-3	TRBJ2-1	CAIRTGERHEQFF
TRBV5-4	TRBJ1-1	CASSPPARTEAFF